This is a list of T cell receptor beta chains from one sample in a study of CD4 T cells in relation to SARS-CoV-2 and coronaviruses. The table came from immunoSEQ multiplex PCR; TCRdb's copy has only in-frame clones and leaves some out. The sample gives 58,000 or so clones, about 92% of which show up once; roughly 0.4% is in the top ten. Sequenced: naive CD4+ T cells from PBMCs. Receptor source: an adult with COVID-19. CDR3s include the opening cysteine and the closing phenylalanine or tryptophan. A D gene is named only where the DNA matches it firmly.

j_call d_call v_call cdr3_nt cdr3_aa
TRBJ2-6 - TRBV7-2 TGTGCCAGCAGCTTGAGTTCAGGCCCTGGGGCCAACGTCCTGACTTTC CASSLSSGPGANVLTF
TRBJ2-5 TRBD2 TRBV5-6 TGTGCCAGCAGCTTGCTGTTGGTTAGCGGGGTTATTCAAGAGACCCAGTACTTC CASSLLLVSGVIQETQYF
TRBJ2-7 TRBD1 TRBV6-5 TGTGCCAGCAGCGCCATGACAGGGACCTACGAGCAGTACTTC CASSAMTGTYEQYF
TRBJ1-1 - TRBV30 TGTGCCTGGAGTGCCCCCCTTATACAGGGTCACACTGAAGCTTTCTTT CAWSAPLIQGHTEAFF
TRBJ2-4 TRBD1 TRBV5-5 TGTGCCAGCAGCCTAGGACAGGGTATCGGGAACATTCAGTACTTC CASSLGQGIGNIQYF
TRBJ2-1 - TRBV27 TGTGCCAGCACGACCTGGGGAGGTTCCTACAATGAGCAGTTCTTC CASTTWGGSYNEQFF
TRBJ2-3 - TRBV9 TGTGCCAGCAGCGTAGGGGGGGCGCTCACAGATACGCAGTATTTT CASSVGGALTDTQYF
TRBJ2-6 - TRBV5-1 TGCGCCAGCAGCCCCTCGTCTGGGGCCAACGTCCTGACTTTC CASSPSSGANVLTF
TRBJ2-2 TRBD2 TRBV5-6 TGTGCCAGCAGCTTGGGGGCGGGGGTCAACACCGGGGAGCTGTTTTTT CASSLGAGVNTGELFF
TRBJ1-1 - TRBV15 TGTGCCACCAGCAGAGTTCTGGGGGGAACTGAAGCTTTCTTT CATSRVLGGTEAFF
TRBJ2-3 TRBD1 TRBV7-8 TGTGCCAGCAGCTCAAAGGCTCCGGGACAGGGTAATTTT CASSSKAPGQGNF
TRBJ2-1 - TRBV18 TGTGCCAGCTCACCACCGGGGGCCGGGAGCCTTTACAATGAGCAGTTCTTC CASSPPGAGSLYNEQFF
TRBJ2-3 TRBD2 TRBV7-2 TGTGCCAGCAGCTTAGTGAGCGGGAGGGCATTAAAGCCTACGCAGTATTTT CASSLVSGRALKPTQYF
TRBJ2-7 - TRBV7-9 TGTGCCAGCAGCTCCGGTGGGGTCGAGCAGTACTTC CASSSGGVEQYF